This paragraph reports one T cell receptor beta chain. The antigen remains unidentified. Germline values: CDR1 MNHEY, CDR2 SVGAGI. CDR3 size: 14 residues. The V gene lost 0 bases and the J gene lost 4 bases, with 9 bases spanning the gap. The sample is drawn from a study of cytomegalovirus exposure and HLA in healthy donors. Study results and caveats: Equally common other TCR beta chains were less clonally expanded than HLA-associated ones, a later analysis found. A later analysis associated 15,000 to 20,000 TCR beta sequences with HLA alleles at a 0.05 false discovery rate. In most subjects, TCR beta sequences reportedly gave accurate predictions of HLA-A and HLA-B alleles.

A multiplex PCR was run with 60 Vbeta primers and 13 Jbeta primers. Data came from immunoSEQ multiplex PCR; TCRdb stores just in-frame clones and leaves some out. The data show about 190,000 clones, roughly an eighth seen once. Sequences were obtained from PBMCs. The chain links TRBV6-5 to TRBJ1-1; possibly TRBD1 for D (5 bases). The TCR comes from a man aged 50 or older in good health and CMV-seropositive. This chain's CDR3 is CASSYSMGGTEAFF. CDR3 bases: TGTGCCAGCAGTTACTCGATGGGGGGCACTGAAGCTTTCTTT.